This TCR beta chain was profiled in a study of blood T cells in healthy people across ages. General study findings and limits: In long-lived donors, naive CD4+ cell counts and diversity exceeded those of aged donors.

Healthy Caucasian individuals from Russia aged roughly 6 to 90 were enrolled as donors. With a J-beta primer mix and a sample-barcoded 5' primer, a second PCR ran about 7 to 12 cycles. TCRdb called the 5' RACE reads again in MiXCR, with one record for every CDR3 protein. The table has approximately 690,000 distinct CDR3 sequences, around 54% seen once. Trimming stripped 9 bases from V and 5 bases from J, with 22 bases between. Germline assignment: CDR1 ENHRY and CDR2 SYGVKD. This CDR3 has 16 residues. This clonotype appeared a few times. Its antigen is as yet unknown. The sequence was obtained from a man aged 60 to 69 in good health. The chain is built from TRBV10-3 and TRBJ1-4, with a weak D call TRBD1 (5 bases). Input material: blood. The CDR3 DNA reads as TGTGCCATAAGCCCTTCGCTCGGGGACCTGAATGAAAAACTGTTTTTT. It is translated as CAISPSLGDLNEKLFF.